A selection of T cell receptor beta chains follows, all from one sample in a study of post-analysis software for immune sequencing data. MiXCR was run by TCRdb on the PCR reads, yielding one entry per CDR3 protein. The sample records some 240,000 distinct CDR3 sequences, 36% being singletons. The sample consisted of blood. The origin of the receptors is a girl aged 10 to 17 with multiple sclerosis. Each CDR3 is given with its conserved first and last residue. The D gene is left open where the match is weak. Expanded clones get a size class; other rows say once, few or many, or leave the size out.

clone_size | d_call | cdr3_length | j_call | v_call | cdr3_nt | cdr3_aa
. | . | 15 | TRBJ2-3 | TRBV19 | TGTGCCAGTAGTATACTCAGGTTCGGCACAGATACGCAGTATTTT | CASSILRFGTDTQYF
many | TRBD1 | 14 | TRBJ1-2 | TRBV20-1 | TGCAGTGCTAGTTCGGGACAGGGGCCCTATGGCTACACCTTC | CSASSGQGPYGYTF
. | TRBD2 | 15 | TRBJ2-7 | TRBV2 | TGTGCCAGCAGGGGAGTAGCGGGGGAGTACAATGAGCAGTACTTC | CASRGVAGEYNEQYF
. | . | 12 | TRBJ2-7 | TRBV9 | TGTGCCAGCAGCGTAGAAGGATACGAGCAGTACTTC | CASSVEGYEQYF
. | . | 12 | TRBJ1-4 | TRBV20-1 | TGCAGTGCCCCTGACAAGGATAAAAAACTGTTTTTT | CSAPDKDKKLFF
. | TRBD2 | 20 | TRBJ2-3 | TRBV27 | TGTGCCAGCAGTTTATTGAGACTAGCGGGGGCGCAGGGGATCAAAGATACTCAGTATTTT | CASSLLRLAGAQGIKDTQYF
. | . | 20 | TRBJ2-6 | TRBV21-1 | TGTGCCAGCAGCAACCACTCCCTCAGGACTTTGTACTCTGGGGCCAACGTCCTGACTTTC | CASSNHSLRTLYSGANVLTF
. | . | 15 | TRBJ1-6 | TRBV7-2 | TGTGCCAGCAGCTTAGCAACAGAAACTAATTCACCCCTCCACTTT | CASSLATETNSPLHF
. | . | 13 | TRBJ2-5 | TRBV9 | TGTGCCGGCAAATCACTCAACCAAGAGACCCAGTACTTC | CAGKSLNQETQYF
. | . | 17 | TRBJ1-4 | TRBV6-1 | TGTGCCAGCTCCCCGTCCGAAAACAGACCATTGTCTGGAAAACTGTTTTTT | CASSPSENRPLSGKLFF
few | . | 15 | TRBJ2-5 | TRBV5-5 | TGTGCCAACAGCTTGTCACTAGTTTACCAAGAGACCCAGTACTTC | CANSLSLVYQETQYF
. | . | 13 | TRBJ2-7 | TRBV5-1 | TGCGCCAGCAGCTCCACCGCTCCCAACGAGCAGTACTTC | CASSSTAPNEQYF
many | . | 13 | TRBJ2-6 | TRBV27 | TGTGCCAGCAGTTTATCTGGGGCCAACGTCCTGACTTTC | CASSLSGANVLTF
. | TRBD1 | 15 | TRBJ2-3 | TRBV5-6 | TGTGCCAGCAGACGCGGGACAGGTAGCACAGATACGCAGTATTTT | CASRRGTGSTDTQYF
. | . | 15 | TRBJ2-5 | TRBV2 | TGTGCCAGCAGTGAGGTCCCAGGACCACAGGGGACCCAGTACTTC | CASSEVPGPQGTQYF
once | . | 15 | TRBJ2-1 | TRBV7-2 | TGTGCCAGCAGCATTGGAGGAAGGGGATACAATGAGCAGTTCTTC | CASSIGGRGYNEQFF
few | TRBD1 | 17 | TRBJ2-2 | TRBV25-1 | TGTGCCAGCAGTGAATTGCAGGGGGCGTCGAACACCGGGGAGCTGTTTTTT | CASSELQGASNTGELFF
. | TRBD1 | 14 | TRBJ2-1 | TRBV29-1 | TGCAGCGTTGAAAGGGGGCATCTACTGGGTGAGCAGTTCTTC | CSVERGHLLGEQFF
many | . | 12 | TRBJ2-3 | TRBV10-3 | TGTGCCATCAGGGGCGGGTCAGATACGCAGTATTTT | CAIRGGSDTQYF
many | . | 14 | TRBJ2-4 | TRBV20-1 | TGCAGTGCTAGAGATTCAGGGGAGGAAAACATTCAGTACTTC | CSARDSGEENIQYF